The subject of this entry is one TCR beta chain. No antigen is known for it. Base qualities are missing; no much larger clone stands one base away. One collaborating source in Seattle enrolled patients during active infection and followed them longitudinally through the course of disease. Collaborating institutions collected whole blood in K2EDTA tubes following their own protocols. For TCRbeta analysis, collaborator samples were shipped as frozen whole blood, as isolated PBMCs, or as DNA extracted from either sample type. The sample comes from a study of blood T cell repertoires in COVID-19 (dated by TCRdb to 2018 to 2021). Some background on the complete study: Samples covering the acute and convalescent phases of COVID-19 were provided by collaborators in the United States, Italy and Spain. The prospective study material was composed of cDNA or gDNA derived from T cells, B-cell-depleted T cells, or PBMCs. Subjects who had been exposed to COVID-19, were actively infected with it, or had recovered from it provided the deeply sampled blood TCRbeta repertoires that made up the dataset. A freely available public database, intended as a resource for researchers studying the immune response to SARS-CoV-2, is where the repertoires were released. The samples were drawn from two sources: the first 160 participants of the ongoing ImmuneRACE study, and fewer than 1,500 subjects contributed by 6 global collaborators. The sample metadata nearly always contained a de-identified subject ID, COVID-19 status, age in years and sex. Where HLA class I and class II types were available, the types were taken from metadata supplied by the sample provider, not from assay-based typing. Findings and caveats that apply to the study as a whole: The quantity of clinical and demographic metadata differed by source and by participant and was supplied without curation.

TCRbeta CDR3 regions were amplified from genomic DNA using the immunoSEQ Assay, a bias-controlled multiplex PCR. In the original analysis: The number of nucleated cells in each sample was estimated from the amplification of reference gene primers within the assay. To quantify the absolute abundance of each unique TCRbeta CDR3 rearrangement, sequence reads were collapsed and filtered. For each sample, productive Simpson clonality was calculated by taking the square root of Simpson's diversity index across productive rearrangements. The table was pulled from immuneACCESS by TCRdb, which kept in-frame rearrangements only. Such tables lose some clones; where checked, under half of the loss comes from unresolved V genes, and the rest has no known cause. The V and J calls and clone size are taken from that table; D and trimming were inferred from the DNA. This sample comprises 55,000 to 75,000 clones, approximately 83% of them detected only once. Together, the top ten hold roughly a tenth of the sample.

Deletion took 6 bases off V and 6 bases off J, with a span of 11 bases between the germline ends. The CDR3 runs 12 amino acids, cysteine and phenylalanine included. Only the CDR3 region is kept as DNA, spanning 36 bases read in frame from base 1. From the germline V gene (reference sequence), CDR1 is SEHNR and CDR2 is FQNEAQ. The sequence derives from a man older than 75 with COVID-19, enrolled during active disease. The source material was peripheral blood. The chain is encoded by TRBV7-9 joined to TRBJ1-2; the D region possibly corresponds to TRBD1 (6 bases align). The sequence in DNA is TGTGCCAGCAGTTACGACAGGAATGGCTACACCTTC. Its protein reads: CASSYDRNGYTF.